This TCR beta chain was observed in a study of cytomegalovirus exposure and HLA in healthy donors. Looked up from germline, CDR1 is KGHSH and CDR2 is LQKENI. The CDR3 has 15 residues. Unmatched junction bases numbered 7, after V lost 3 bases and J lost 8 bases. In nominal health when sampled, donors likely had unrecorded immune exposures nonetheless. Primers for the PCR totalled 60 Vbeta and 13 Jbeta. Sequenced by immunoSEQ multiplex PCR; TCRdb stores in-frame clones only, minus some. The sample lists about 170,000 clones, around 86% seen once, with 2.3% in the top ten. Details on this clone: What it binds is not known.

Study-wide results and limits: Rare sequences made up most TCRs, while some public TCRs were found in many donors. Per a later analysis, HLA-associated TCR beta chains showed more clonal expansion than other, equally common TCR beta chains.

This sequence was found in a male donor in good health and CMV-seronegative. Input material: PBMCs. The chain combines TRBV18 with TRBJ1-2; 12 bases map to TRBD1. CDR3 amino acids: CASSPPGQGAGGYTF. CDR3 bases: TGTGCCAGCTCACCTCCGGGACAGGGGGCTGGGGGCTACACCTTC.